This TCR beta chain was captured in a study of T cells in Graves' hyperthyroidism and ophthalmopathy. Findings and limits, study-wide: Blood also contained most expanded thyroid clonotypes above 0.001.

The V and J ends lost 1 base and 1 base respectively, with 4 bases between them. The CDR3 consists of 13 residues. This clonotype was observed at least ten times. No antigen is known for it. Amplified regions were TCR beta CDR3 sequences from RNA transcripts. HTBI primers drove first-round RT-PCR of the TCR CDR3. TCRdb ran MiXCR on the multiplex PCR reads and lists one entry per CDR3 protein. The table has 600,000 or so distinct CDR3 sequences, 11% to 15% seen once. Under 3 months was the duration of disease in ophthalmopathy patients, who also had a Clinical Activity Score of at least 3 and a NOSPECS grade of at least 4. It was uncontrolled infection, other autoimmune disease, pregnancy or lactation that excluded patients. PBMCs stemmed from over 7.5 ml fresh peripheral blood.

The rearrangement uses TRBV12-3 or TRBV12-4 and TRBJ1-1; no reliable D call. The receptor was derived from a woman under 30 with Graves' ophthalmopathy. The sample taken for sequencing was blood. CDR3 amino acids: CASSLGSNTEAFF. The CDR3 nucleotides are TGTGCCAGCAGTTTAGGTTCGAACACTGAAGCTTTCTTT.